Below, one TCR beta chain is given with its context. The study recruited people aged about 18 to 89 years across under 25 US areas. These data belong to a study of blood T cell repertoires in COVID-19. In the original analysis: How many nucleated cells were present was estimated from reference gene primer amplification. Using immunoSEQ multiplex PCR, the repertoire was profiled, and TCRdb retains in-frame clones only, with some absent. That table is the source of V, J and clone size, and D and trimming were worked out from the DNA. Of about 350,000 clones listed, approximately 84% are singletons. V lost 2 bases to trimming and J lost 0 bases, with 3 bases between them. This CDR3 is 12 amino acids long. Germline CDR1 SGHRS, CDR2 YFSETQ.

The sequencing input was PBMCs or T cells enriched from blood (not recorded which). This sequence originates from a woman aged 30 to 39 who had recovered from COVID-19. The chain carries TRBV5-1 and TRBJ2-7, with unresolved D. CDR3 in DNA: TGCGCCAGCAGCTTTAACTCCTACGAGCAGTACTTC. Its protein is CASSFNSYEQYF.